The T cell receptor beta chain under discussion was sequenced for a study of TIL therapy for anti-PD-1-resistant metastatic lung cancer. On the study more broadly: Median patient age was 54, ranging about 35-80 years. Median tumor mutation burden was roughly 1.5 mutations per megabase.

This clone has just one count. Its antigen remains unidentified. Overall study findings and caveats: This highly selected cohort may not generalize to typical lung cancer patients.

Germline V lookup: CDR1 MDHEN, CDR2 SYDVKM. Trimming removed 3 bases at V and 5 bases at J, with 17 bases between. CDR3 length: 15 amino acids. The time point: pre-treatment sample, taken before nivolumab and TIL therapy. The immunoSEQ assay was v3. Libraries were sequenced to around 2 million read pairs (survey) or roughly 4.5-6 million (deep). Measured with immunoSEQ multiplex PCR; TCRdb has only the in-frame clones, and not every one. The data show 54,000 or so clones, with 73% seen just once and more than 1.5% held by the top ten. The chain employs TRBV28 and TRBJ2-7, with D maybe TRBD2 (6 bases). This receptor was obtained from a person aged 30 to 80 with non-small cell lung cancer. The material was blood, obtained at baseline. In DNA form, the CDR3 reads TGTGCCAGCAGTTTCCCAGGTTTTTGGGGGGACGAGCAGTACTTC. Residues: CASSFPGFWGDEQYF.